A selection of T cell receptor beta chains follows, all from one sample in a study of response to subunit inactivated influenza vaccine. TCRdb redid the calling of the RT-PCR reads with MiXCR, one entry per CDR3 protein. Among 530,000 or so distinct CDR3 sequences listed, 14% were seen once. Sample: PBMCs from blood, taken 11 to 12 days after vaccination. These receptors originate from a man aged 50 or older who received an inactivated influenza vaccine. Each CDR3 is given with its conserved first and last residue. The D gene is left open where the match is weak. Size values are once, few and many counts, or a class for expanded clones, and some rows have none.

v_gene: TRBV6-6; d_gene: NA; j_gene: TRBJ2-1; abundance: few; CDR3aa: CASSYSMWNEQFF; CDR3nt: TGTGCCAGCAGTTACTCGATGTGGAATGAGCAGTTCTTC
v_gene: TRBV2; d_gene: NA; j_gene: TRBJ2-5; abundance: NA; CDR3aa: CASSEDARGKETQYF; CDR3nt: TGTGCCAGCAGTGAAGACGCAAGAGGAAAAGAGACCCAGTACTTC
v_gene: TRBV11-2; d_gene: TRBD2; j_gene: TRBJ2-7; abundance: NA; CDR3aa: CASSLVAETSGRASYYEQYF; CDR3nt: TGTGCCAGCAGCTTAGTTGCCGAAACTAGCGGGAGGGCCTCATACTACGAGCAGTACTTC
v_gene: TRBV2; d_gene: TRBD2; j_gene: TRBJ2-3; abundance: NA; CDR3aa: CASNNDNSGANTQYF; CDR3nt: TGTGCCAGCAATAATGATAATAGCGGGGCGAATACGCAGTATTTT
v_gene: TRBV7-2; d_gene: TRBD2; j_gene: TRBJ2-7; abundance: few; CDR3aa: CASSPAGLAGNYEQYF; CDR3nt: TGTGCCAGCAGCCCCGCGGGACTAGCGGGTAACTACGAGCAGTACTTC
v_gene: TRBV4-1; d_gene: TRBD1; j_gene: TRBJ2-2; abundance: NA; CDR3aa: CASSRTPGQSTGELFF; CDR3nt: TGCGCCAGCAGCCGAACACCGGGACAGAGCACCGGGGAGCTGTTTTTT
v_gene: TRBV5-1; d_gene: NA; j_gene: TRBJ2-7; abundance: NA; CDR3aa: CASSGMTGAYEQYF; CDR3nt: TGCGCCAGCAGCGGAATGACAGGCGCCTACGAGCAGTACTTC
v_gene: TRBV20-1; d_gene: NA; j_gene: TRBJ2-7; abundance: NA; CDR3aa: CSARDRVKAYEQYF; CDR3nt: TGCAGTGCTAGAGATCGTGTGAAGGCCTACGAGCAGTACTTC
v_gene: TRBV6-2/TRBV6-3; d_gene: NA; j_gene: TRBJ2-5; abundance: NA; CDR3aa: CASSTQGNRETQYF; CDR3nt: TGTGCCAGCAGTACCCAGGGGAATAGGGAGACCCAGTACTTC
v_gene: TRBV20-1; d_gene: NA; j_gene: TRBJ2-3; abundance: many; CDR3aa: CSAREPGTDTQYF; CDR3nt: TGCAGTGCTAGGGAGCCCGGGACAGATACGCAGTATTTT
v_gene: TRBV7-2; d_gene: TRBD2; j_gene: TRBJ2-1; abundance: NA; CDR3aa: CASSPGLAEHAEQFF; CDR3nt: TGTGCCAGCAGCCCGGGACTAGCGGAACACGCTGAGCAGTTCTTC
v_gene: TRBV20-1; d_gene: NA; j_gene: TRBJ2-3; abundance: NA; CDR3aa: CGGTPLDTQYF; CDR3nt: TGCGGCGGGACTCCCTTAGATACGCAGTATTTT